These T cell receptor beta chains were read from a single sample in a study of control samples from healthy donors and cancer patients. The repertoire was sequenced with immunoSEQ multiplex PCR; TCRdb's copy has only in-frame clones and lacks some. The sample yields approximately 150,000 clones, about 94% seen once. The sequenced sample consisted of blood. The receptor set was obtained from a woman under 40 in good health. CDR3s include the opening cysteine and the closing phenylalanine or tryptophan. The D gene is left open where the match is weak. For some rows the clone size is stated as once, few or many, or as a class when expanded; others skip it.

J: TRBJ2-7; D: NA; V: TRBV4-1; size: NA; DNA: TGCGCCAGCAGACCGAGTGGAGGGTTCCCCTACGAGCAGTACTTC; CDR3: CASRPSGGFPYEQYF
J: TRBJ1-1; D: NA; V: TRBV7-3; size: NA; DNA: TGTGCCAGCAGCTTAACGACAATTACTGAAGCTTTCTTT; CDR3: CASSLTTITEAFF
J: TRBJ2-5; D: NA; V: TRBV19; size: NA; DNA: TGTGCCAGTAGTATAAGCGGTGGGGAGGGGGTGACCCAGTACTTC; CDR3: CASSISGGEGVTQYF
J: TRBJ1-2; D: NA; V: TRBV28; size: NA; DNA: TGTGCCAGCAGTTGGGACGGCATTAACTATGGCTACACCTTC; CDR3: CASSWDGINYGYTF
J: TRBJ2-2; D: TRBD2; V: TRBV5-1; size: NA; DNA: TGCGCCAGCAGCATAGCGGGAGGGGCCGGGGAGCTGTTTTTT; CDR3: CASSIAGGAGELFF
J: TRBJ2-7; D: NA; V: TRBV6-1; size: NA; DNA: TGTGCCAGCAGTGAGGGTATGTGGGACGAGCAGTACTTC; CDR3: CASSEGMWDEQYF
J: TRBJ2-5; D: TRBD2; V: TRBV29-1; size: NA; DNA: TGCAGCGTTGGTAGCGGGATAGGAGAGACCCAGTACTTC; CDR3: CSVGSGIGETQYF
J: TRBJ1-4; D: NA; V: TRBV11-2; size: NA; DNA: TGTGCCAGTACGCTGAATGAAAAACTGTTTTTT; CDR3: CASTLNEKLFF
J: TRBJ1-2; D: NA; V: TRBV6-4; size: NA; DNA: TGTGCCAGCAGTGACTCGGGGGGGTATGGCTACACCTTC; CDR3: CASSDSGGYGYTF
J: TRBJ1-2; D: NA; V: TRBV29-1; size: few; DNA: TGCAGCGTTGAGGGCAGGGCGGACTATGGCTACACCTTC; CDR3: CSVEGRADYGYTF
J: TRBJ1-2; D: NA; V: TRBV3-1/TRBV3-2; size: few; DNA: TGTGCCAGCAGCCAGGGAGCCCTTAACTATGGCTACACCTTC; CDR3: CASSQGALNYGYTF
J: TRBJ1-1; D: NA; V: TRBV5-8; size: NA; DNA: TGTGCCAGCAGCTTGGCCGCGCAGGGAAACACTGAAGCTTTCTTT; CDR3: CASSLAAQGNTEAFF
J: TRBJ2-2; D: NA; V: TRBV4-1; size: NA; DNA: TGCGCCAGCAGCCCCGGTCCGAACACCGGGGAGCTGTTTTTT; CDR3: CASSPGPNTGELFF
J: TRBJ1-2; D: NA; V: TRBV24-1; size: NA; DNA: TGTGCCACCAGTGACACTGTGGACTACTATGGCTACACCTTC; CDR3: CATSDTVDYYGYTF
J: TRBJ2-1; D: NA; V: TRBV6-6; size: NA; DNA: TGTGCCAGCAGTTACTCACCCGGCAGGCGGGATGAGCAGTTCTTC; CDR3: CASSYSPGRRDEQFF
J: TRBJ1-1; D: NA; V: TRBV30; size: NA; DNA: TGTGCCTGGATACCGAGCTTGGCCCGTCACACTGAAGCTTTCTTT; CDR3: CAWIPSLARHTEAFF
J: TRBJ2-5; D: NA; V: TRBV20-1; size: NA; DNA: TGCAGTGCTAGTCATGAGCGGATAGAGACCCAGTACTTC; CDR3: CSASHERIETQYF
J: TRBJ1-2; D: NA; V: TRBV30; size: NA; DNA: TGTGCCTGGAGTTGGACGGGCCCCTATGGCTACACCTTC; CDR3: CAWSWTGPYGYTF
J: TRBJ2-1; D: TRBD2; V: TRBV7-9; size: NA; DNA: TGTGCCAGCAGCGGACTAGCGGGAGTCAGGGATGAGCAGTTCTTC; CDR3: CASSGLAGVRDEQFF
J: TRBJ2-5; D: TRBD2; V: TRBV7-3; size: NA; DNA: TGTGCCAGCAGCTTAATCCGGACTAGCGGGAGGGCCCCGCTGAAAGAGACCCAGTACTTC; CDR3: CASSLIRTSGRAPLKETQYF
J: TRBJ2-1; D: NA; V: TRBV27; size: NA; DNA: TGTGCCAGCAGTCTATCACAGGACACCTACAATGAGCAGTTCTTC; CDR3: CASSLSQDTYNEQFF
J: TRBJ1-2; D: TRBD1; V: TRBV6-5; size: NA; DNA: TGTGCCAGCAGTCGTGACAGGGGAGGTTTCTATGGCTACACCTTC; CDR3: CASSRDRGGFYGYTF
J: TRBJ2-1; D: TRBD1; V: TRBV7-6; size: NA; DNA: TGTGCCAGCAGCTCCCTGGGGGCGGGACAGGGCACCTACAATGAGCAGTTCTTC; CDR3: CASSSLGAGQGTYNEQFF
J: TRBJ1-5; D: NA; V: TRBV7-9; size: NA; DNA: TGTGCCAGCAGCCACACAGATAGCAATCAGCCCCAGCATTTT; CDR3: CASSHTDSNQPQHF